This T cell receptor (beta chain) emerged from a study of cytomegalovirus exposure and HLA in healthy donors (dated 2017 in TCRdb). Notes on the research overall: An earlier analysis of some 600 of the donors reported 250 to 300 Gb of sequence data and 95 million to 120 million unique TCR beta sequences obtained from around 170 million T cells. An earlier analysis of roughly 600 of the donors used high-throughput TCR beta sequencing to judge whether each TCR beta V gene segment behaved as functional or pseudogenic. The later analysis used no new phenotypic data to find candidate immune exposures, relying instead on TCR beta sequences and their occurrence across donors. The study aimed to test whether cataloging public T cell receptors could reveal signatures of past pathogen exposure. Class I and class II HLA loci were covered by the typing at four-digit resolution. Several DR-DQ haplotypes were handled as single units for association and clustering because linkage in the cohort was strong. To study patterns of TCR occurrence, a later analysis re-analyzed previously published TCR beta repertoires from 500 to 850 donors and added high-resolution HLA genotyping. A separate validation cohort of 100 to 150 different subjects was used in addition to the approximately 670-subject first cohort. The number of donors typed differed by locus, with about 629-630 for A, B, C, DRB1 and DQB1, around 500 for DQA1, 600 to 610 for DPA1, and 450 to 480 for DPB1. Donor age, sex, ethnicity and CMV serostatus were collected together with the repertoire data. A later genetic analysis used genome-wide SNP genotypes for about three fifths of the 666 donors, treating that subset as a discovery cohort. An early release that covered some 630 HLA-typed donors contained approximately 320 gigabases of sequencing data and tens of millions of unique TCR sequences. Of the 300 to 500 genotyped donors, less than 85% were placed in the genetic ancestry cluster associated with self-reported Caucasian donors. The study used immunosequencing to profile the T cell repertoires of approximately 640 subjects and linked those repertoires to cytomegalovirus serostatus. High-throughput TCR immunosequencing, statistical association of individual TCRs with disease status, and machine learning were combined to predict cytomegalovirus infection status. All discovery cohort repertoires had been generated on a single sequencing platform. Among around 400 genotyped donors of the cohort, an average of approximately 230,000 unique TCR beta nucleotide sequences were sequenced per donor, roughly 20% of them non-productive.

This clone came up once. Its antigen remains undetermined. No per-base quality is available; no much larger clone lies one base away. The paper's findings and limits, for the study overall: The cohort was sequenced for TCR beta chains only, and without alpha or paired-chain data the features that could be detected were limited. A cluster of highly shared sequence variants was judged likely to be a technical artifact of the sequencing pipeline. According to a later analysis, most CMV-associated TCR beta chains appeared to be HLA-restricted, and the HLA associations seemed to be driven largely by CMV exposure. In the study, roughly 160 TCR beta chains were listed as associated with cytomegalovirus. When HLA alleles, especially DR and DQ, strongly co-occurred, attributing TCR associations to individual alleles was difficult. In a later analysis, HLA-associated TCR beta chains showed more clonal expansion and lower generation probabilities than non-associated chains that were equally common. An earlier analysis of roughly 570 of the donors showed that most TCR beta V segments appeared in productive rearrangements either about 87% or about 30% of the time, which broadly matched IMGT annotations. In a later analysis, some 18,000 TCR beta sequences were associated with specific HLA alleles at a false discovery rate of 0.05. Because the 87-base-pair reads could not distinguish some IMGT-functional V segments, including TRBV6-2 and TRBV6-3, those segments were excluded. Three of the identified cytomegalovirus-associated TCR beta chains were confirmed in vitro to be specific for cytomegalovirus antigens. Immune exposure information for the cohort was limited to CMV serostatus. In a later genetic analysis, fewer N-insertions in productive TCRs were reported among donors in an Asian-associated ancestry cluster than the 666-donor mean. In a later analysis, the rate of TCR association differed among HLA loci, with DRB1 alleles having the most associated TCRs and HLA-C alleles having the fewest. The authors suggested that the approach could potentially be generalized to other disease states and immunological phenotypes. Most TCR sequences were seen in very few donors, while some public TCRs were found in many individuals. Because counts were too low, fewer than 20 rarely observed V segments, including chromosome 9 orphons, were excluded from the earlier analysis of several hundred of the donors. In a later analysis, several top co-occurrence clusters were reported to appear linked to parvovirus B19, influenza, CMV and Epstein-Barr virus. Presence/absence analyses assumed roughly uniform sequencing depth across donors, an assumption that may not hold. A further reported finding was that TCR beta sequences accurately predicted the HLA-A and HLA-B alleles for most subjects in the first cohort. Because HLA typing was unavailable for some donors at each locus, only the typed subset was used in association tests. The classifier was reported to diagnose cytomegalovirus status with high specificity and sensitivity in both the original and validation cohorts. Linkage disequilibrium might explain the correlated functional status among segregating V segments, but an unknown experimental factor could not be excluded. In a later genetic analysis, a missense DCLRE1C variant was associated with V-gene and J-gene trimming of TCR beta chains, and the association was replicated in an independent cohort.

Receptors were amplified or captured by the immunoSEQ multiplex PCR assay. A mixture of 60 forward primers for TCR Vbeta segments and 13 reverse primers for TCR Jbeta segments was used in the multiplex PCR. Amplification of the CDR3 region of rearranged TCR beta genes was performed with a multiplex PCR assay on genomic DNA. The Illumina HiSeq System was used to sequence the amplified TCR beta libraries as 87-base-pair reads. The published analysis was carried out like this. A later analysis tallied roughly 78 million unique TCR beta chains across the 700 or so repertoires, and around 12 million of those chains were shared by two or more donors. To remove PCR and sequencing errors, raw reads were error-corrected and collapsed into unique sequences using a nearest-neighbor algorithm that merged closely related sequences. CDR3 sequences were aligned to IMGT reference sequences to assign V, D and J gene segments. For a sequence to be retained, a match of at least six nucleotides to both a V gene segment and a J gene segment was required. A rearrangement counted as productive if the CDR3 had no stop codons and remained in frame with V and J, and every other rearrangement counted as non-productive. Following IMGT convention, CDR3 was defined as the stretch from the second conserved V-encoded cysteine to the conserved J-encoded phenylalanine. Sequences without an unambiguous match to a single V gene segment were excluded from the earlier analysis of a few hundred of the donors. In an earlier analysis of several hundred of the donors, V segments were called functional above 56.7% productive rearrangements and were called segregating when the between-donor standard deviation exceeded 5%. A statistical classification framework was developed to diagnose cytomegalovirus status using the catalog of TCR beta chain sequences. A later analysis assigned V and J genes by comparing TCR nucleotide sequences with IMGT/GENE-DB human TR gene sequences. A later analysis assigned CDR3 sequences and most-parsimonious VDJ recombination scenarios with the TCRdist pipeline. In a later analysis, each TCR beta chain was defined by its CDR3 amino acid sequence together with its V-gene family, and reads without a unique V-gene family were excluded. To address suspected cross-contamination and a sequencing artifact, a later analysis removed approximately 600 highly shared, low-generation-probability nucleotide sequences. A later analysis calculated a clonal expansion index for each public chain from normalized within-repertoire ranks of inferred template counts. A later analysis computed generation probabilities with a VDJ recombination model fitted to out-of-frame rearrangements, and checked the results against IGoR. In a later analysis, TCR-TCR, TCR-HLA and TCR-CMV co-occurrence was scored with hypergeometric tests, and a repertoire-size bias correction was applied to TCR pairs. False discovery rates were estimated in a later analysis by permuting HLA or CMV assignments 20 times. A later analysis grouped co-occurring TCRs with DBSCAN, adding TCRdist sequence similarity when clustering within HLA-allele-positive subsets. Repertoires with fewer than 30,000 or more than 120,000 public chains, plus five repertoires with anomalous nucleotide sharing, were excluded from co-occurrence clustering. What TCRdb holds here is the immuneACCESS table cut down to in-frame rearrangements. Part of the clones is not present; checked against another copy, under half of the missing clones reflect an unresolved V gene, and the others are unexplained. The D gene and trimming were derived from the DNA, and the V and J assignments and clone size from that table. The sample table holds roughly 45,000 clones, of which approximately 57% were seen once. The ten largest clones add up to around 12% of the sample.

Its CDR3 holds 15 amino acids, cysteine through phenylalanine. Just the 45-base CDR3 DNA is kept, in frame starting at base 1. V is shortened by 1 base, J by 12 bases, and the region joining them spans 21 bases. The germline V gene (reference sequence) gives CDR1 as LNHDA and CDR2 as SQIVND. The cohort was made up of several hundred healthy bone marrow donors. At the time of sampling, all cohort members were nominally healthy, though unrecorded immune exposures were likely present. The donor was CMV seropositive and was included in the group of 250 to 300 seropositive cohort members. Each donor provided a peripheral blood sample, and peripheral blood mononuclear cells were used for TCR beta sequencing. The Qiagen DNeasy Blood Extraction Kit was used to extract genomic DNA from the blood cell samples.

The source is a man in his fifties or sixties in good health and CMV-seropositive. This sequence uses TRBV19 and TRBJ1-1; TRBD1 is possibly the D segment (5 matching bases). Sequencing used PBMCs. The DNA sequence is TGTGCCAGTAGTATAGGAAGACAGCATCGAAGTGCAACTTTCTTT. This is translated as CASSIGRQHRSATFF.